The 2 T cell receptor beta chains reported below all come from one sample, sequenced in a study of blood T cell repertoires in COVID-19 (dated by TCRdb to the early 2020s). Library construction relied on the immunoSEQ multiplex PCR assay. TCRdb stores this immuneACCESS table with in-frame sequences only. Part of the clones is absent; in the studies checked, under half of the shortfall reflects unresolved V genes, and no reason is known for the rest. This sample lists roughly 250,000 clones; about 89% were detected once. Approximately 2% of the sample lies in the top ten. Sequenced input: PBMCs or T cells enriched from blood (not recorded which). Source of these receptors: a woman aged 18 to 35 who had recovered from COVID-19.

The chain couples TRBV5-4 to TRBJ1-6; tentative D call: TRBD1 (6 bases). In germline, CDR1 is SGHNT, CDR2 YYREEE (reference sequence). V dropped 1 base and J dropped 0 bases, with 17 bases sitting between them. This CDR3 has 19 amino acids. CDR3 sequence: CASSLFQGRRSSYNSPLHF. As DNA, the CDR3 is TGTGCCAGCAGCTTGTTTCAGGGGCGAAGAAGCTCCTATAATTCACCCCTCCACTTT.

The rearrangement joins TRBV4-1 to TRBJ1-3, with a possible D match to TRBD1 (5 bases). V lost 4 bases to trimming and J lost 0 bases, with 10 bases between them. The CDR3 is 15 residues long. Germline V lookup: CDR1 MGHRA, CDR2 YSYEKL. CDR3 sequence reads: CASSPIRVSGNTIYF. The CDR3 nucleotides read TGCGCCAGCAGCCCCATCAGGGTCTCTGGAAACACCATATATTTT.